This T cell receptor (beta chain) was found in a study of shared clonotypes between healthy human individuals. About the study: Donors had three CD4 naive, three CD4 memory, two CD8 naive and one CD8 memory plate apiece.

Sequencing used immunoSEQ multiplex PCR; TCRdb keeps in-frame clones, though not all of them. The repertoire has about a million clones, about 74% of them found once; the top ten carry roughly 1.5%. Points on this clone: The antigen is unknown.

Study-wide points: Rarefaction curves obtained for sorted subsets showed sequencing incomplete despite large depth. A few donors had around 5.2% of their naive CD4 clonotypes in common.

The CDR3 loop spans 19 amino acids. CDR1 and CDR2 from the germline V gene are WNHNN and SYGVQD (reference sequence). V was pared by 6 bases and J by 1 base, with 17 bases of the junction left unmatched. This chain joins TRBV10-1 and TRBJ2-3; 9 bases agree with TRBD1. The sequence was obtained from a man younger than 35 in good health. What was sequenced was memory CD4+ T cells sorted from blood. Subset reported: CD45RA-negative fraction. CDR3 nucleotide sequence: TGCGCCAGCAGAAGAGAGCTTAACAGGGGGCCCCTTCGCACAGATACGCAGTATTTT. Amino acid sequence: CASRRELNRGPLRTDTQYF.